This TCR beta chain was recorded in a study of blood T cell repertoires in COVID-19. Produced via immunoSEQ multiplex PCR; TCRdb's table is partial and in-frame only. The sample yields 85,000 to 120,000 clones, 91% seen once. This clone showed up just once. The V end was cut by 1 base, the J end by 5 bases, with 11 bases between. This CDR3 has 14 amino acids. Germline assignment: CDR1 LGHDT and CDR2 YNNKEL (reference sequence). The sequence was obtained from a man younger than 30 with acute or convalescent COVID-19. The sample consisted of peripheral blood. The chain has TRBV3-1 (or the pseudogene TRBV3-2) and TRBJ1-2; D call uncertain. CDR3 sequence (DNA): TGTGCCAGCAGCCAAGTTATAACAGAGTATGGCTACACCTTC. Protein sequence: CASSQVITEYGYTF.